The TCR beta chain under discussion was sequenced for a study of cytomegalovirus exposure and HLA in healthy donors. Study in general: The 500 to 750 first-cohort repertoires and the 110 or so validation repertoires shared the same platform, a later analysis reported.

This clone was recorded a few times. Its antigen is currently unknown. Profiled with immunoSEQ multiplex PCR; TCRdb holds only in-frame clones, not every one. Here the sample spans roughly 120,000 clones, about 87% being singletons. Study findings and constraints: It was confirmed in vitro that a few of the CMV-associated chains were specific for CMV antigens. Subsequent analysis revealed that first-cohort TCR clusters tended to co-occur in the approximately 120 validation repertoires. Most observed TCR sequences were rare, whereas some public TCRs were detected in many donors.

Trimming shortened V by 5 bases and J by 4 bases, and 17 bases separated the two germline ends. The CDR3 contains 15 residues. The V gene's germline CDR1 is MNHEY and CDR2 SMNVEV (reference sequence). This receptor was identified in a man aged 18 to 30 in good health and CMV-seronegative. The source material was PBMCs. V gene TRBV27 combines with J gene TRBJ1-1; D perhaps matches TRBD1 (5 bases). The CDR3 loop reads CASSPDIRRGTEAFF. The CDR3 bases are TGTGCCAGCAGTCCCGACATAAGGAGGGGCACTGAAGCTTTCTTT.